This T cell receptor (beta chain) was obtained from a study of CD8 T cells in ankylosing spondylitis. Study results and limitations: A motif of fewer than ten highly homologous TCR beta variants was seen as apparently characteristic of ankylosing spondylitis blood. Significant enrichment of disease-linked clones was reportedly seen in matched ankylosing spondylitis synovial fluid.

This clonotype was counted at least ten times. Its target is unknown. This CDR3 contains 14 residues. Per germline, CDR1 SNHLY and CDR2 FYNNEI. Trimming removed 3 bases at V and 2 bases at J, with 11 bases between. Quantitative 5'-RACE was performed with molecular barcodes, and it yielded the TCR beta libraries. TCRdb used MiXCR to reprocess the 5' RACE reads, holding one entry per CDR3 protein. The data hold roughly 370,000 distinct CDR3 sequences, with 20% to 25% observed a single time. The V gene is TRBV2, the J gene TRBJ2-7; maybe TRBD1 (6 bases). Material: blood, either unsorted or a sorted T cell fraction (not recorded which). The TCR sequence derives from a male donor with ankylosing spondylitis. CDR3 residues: CASSDQQGPYEQYF. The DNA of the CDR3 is TGTGCCAGCAGTGATCAACAGGGTCCCTACGAGCAGTACTTC.